A selection of T cell receptor beta chains follows, all from one sample in a study of OX40 agonist ivuxolimab in advanced cancers. The method was immunoSEQ multiplex PCR; TCRdb's version includes in-frame clones alone and lacks a portion of them. The sample contains 57,000 or so clones, 84% of which appear only once. The sample in question was CD4+ or CD8+ T cells sorted from blood, obtained in a trial of the OX40 agonist ivuxolimab. The receptors were gathered from an adult with an advanced solid tumor such as melanoma, head and neck, liver or kidney cancer. Both conserved end residues are part of each CDR3. Each record gives: clone size, D gene, J gene, V gene, CDR3 DNA, CDR3 protein. The D gene is left open where the match is weak. Size is stated for part of the rows, as once, few or many counts, or as a class when the clone is expanded.

few | - | TRBJ2-7 | TRBV15 | TGTGCCACCAGCAACCCCGGGACGCCAAGCTCCTACGAGCAGTACTTC | CATSNPGTPSSYEQYF
- | - | TRBJ1-2 | TRBV7-8 | TGTGCCAGCAGCTCTCGGATTTCTAACTATGGCTACACCTTC | CASSSRISNYGYTF
- | TRBD1 | TRBJ1-1 | TRBV5-4 | TGTGCCAGCAGCCCTACACAGGGGGTGAACACTGAAGCTTTCTTT | CASSPTQGVNTEAFF
- | TRBD1 | TRBJ2-7 | TRBV27 | TGTGCCAGCACCGCCTTGACAGGGGGCGGATACTCCGCGCACGAGCAGTACTTC | CASTALTGGGYSAHEQYF
- | - | TRBJ1-2 | TRBV7-9 | TGTGCCAGCAGCCTACCAGGCAGAGGCTACACCTTC | CASSLPGRGYTF
- | TRBD2 | TRBJ2-7 | TRBV7-8 | TGTGCCAGCAGCTTCGGACTAGTCGGAAACTACGAGCAGTACTTC | CASSFGLVGNYEQYF
- | - | TRBJ2-7 | TRBV4-3 | TGCGCCAGCAGCCAGAGGGACGCCTACGAGCAGTACTTC | CASSQRDAYEQYF
- | - | TRBJ1-2 | TRBV19 | TGTGCCAGTAGCTCGCTGTTCGGCTACACCTTC | CASSSLFGYTF
- | - | TRBJ2-3 | TRBV10-3 | TGTGCCATCAGTCGACGATCGGGACGCAGCACAGATACGCAGTATTTT | CAISRRSGRSTDTQYF
- | - | TRBJ1-2 | TRBV6-5 | TGTGCCAGCAGTTACTCATTGGGGATGGGCGCTGGGGGCTACACCTTC | CASSYSLGMGAGGYTF
- | - | TRBJ2-5 | TRBV5-4 | TGTGCCAGCAGCTTGGGGCAGGTTGAAGAGACCCAGTACTTC | CASSLGQVEETQYF
- | - | TRBJ1-5 | TRBV6-5 | TGTGCCAGCAGTTATCACGCGAGCAATCAGCCCCAGCATTTT | CASSYHASNQPQHF
once | TRBD2 | TRBJ2-7 | TRBV2 | TGTGCCAGCAGCGCTGGACTAGCGGGGGTCTACGAGCAGTACTTC | CASSAGLAGVYEQYF
- | TRBD2 | TRBJ2-5 | TRBV4-3 | TGCGCCAGCAGCCCGAAAATACAACTAGCGCATCAAGAGACCCAGTACTTC | CASSPKIQLAHQETQYF
- | TRBD2 | TRBJ2-5 | TRBV7-2 | TGTGCCAGCAGCCGGGGGGACCAAGAGACCCAGTACTTC | CASSRGDQETQYF
- | - | TRBJ2-1 | TRBV11-2 | TGTGCCAGCAGCTTAGATCTAAGTGAGCAGTTCTTC | CASSLDLSEQFF